The rows below give T cell receptor beta chains drawn from one sample of a study of T cell responses to AZD1222 COVID-19 vaccine. Method: immunoSEQ multiplex PCR; TCRdb's copy keeps in-frame clones and lacks some. The sample has 80,000 to 100,000 clones, 88% seen once. The sample was peripheral blood, taken on day 0 of AZD1222 vaccination. The receptors here all came from an adult in good health. CDR3s include the opening cysteine and the closing phenylalanine or tryptophan. Each record gives: J gene, CDR3 length, D gene, clone size, V gene, CDR3 DNA, CDR3 protein. The D gene is left open where the match is weak. A clone size is listed for some rows: how often the clone was seen (once, few, many), or a class if it is expanded.

TRBJ1-2,9,-,-,TRBV5-8,TGTGCCAGCAGCCTTGGCTACACCTTC,CASSLGYTF
TRBJ2-7,16,TRBD1,-,TRBV7-6,TGTGCCAGCAGCTTAGCACCGGGACAGGTCTCCTACGAGCAGTACTTC,CASSLAPGQVSYEQYF
TRBJ2-1,14,TRBD2,-,TRBV7-2,TGTGCCAGCAGCTTTCTAGCGGGAGAAGGTGAGCAGTTCTTC,CASSFLAGEGEQFF
TRBJ2-7,11,-,-,TRBV3-1/TRBV3-2,TGTGCCAGCAGCCAGTCCTACGAGCAGTACTTC,CASSQSYEQYF
TRBJ1-1,16,-,-,TRBV6-1,TGTGCCAGCAGTGAATGGTCAGCCGGACTGAACACTGAAGCTTTCTTT,CASSEWSAGLNTEAFF
TRBJ2-1,15,-,-,TRBV18,TGTGCCAGCTCACCAGGGGCGGAGAGTTACAATGAGCAGTTCTTC,CASSPGAESYNEQFF
TRBJ1-4,15,TRBD1,-,TRBV28,TGTGCCAGCAGCCCTCACGGGACAGGGAATGAAAAACTGTTTTTT,CASSPHGTGNEKLFF
TRBJ1-3,18,TRBD1,-,TRBV5-1,TGCGCCAGCAGCTTGGCCTCCGGGACAGGGGACTCTGGAAACACCATATATTTT,CASSLASGTGDSGNTIYF
TRBJ2-1,13,-,-,TRBV6-5,TGTGCCAGCAGGAAAGGGGGGGGCAATGAGCAGTTCTTC,CASRKGGGNEQFF
TRBJ1-1,16,-,-,TRBV28,TGTGCCAGCAGCCAAGACACTGGACGGTTGAACACTGAAGCTTTCTTT,CASSQDTGRLNTEAFF
TRBJ2-3,15,-,once,TRBV5-4,TGTGCCAGCAGCTTGCTCCTAGGCGGCACAGATACGCAGTATTTT,CASSLLLGGTDTQYF
TRBJ1-1,13,TRBD1,medium-sized,TRBV7-2,TGTGCCAGCAGCCGACAGGGGAACACTGAAGCTTTCTTT,CASSRQGNTEAFF
TRBJ1-4,16,TRBD1,-,TRBV7-9,TGTGCCAGCAGCGAGCATAGAGGGACAGGGTATGAAAAACTGTTTTTT,CASSEHRGTGYEKLFF
TRBJ1-2,14,-,medium-sized,TRBV29-1,TGCAGCGTTTGGGCAGCTGCAGCTAACTATGGCTACACCTTC,CSVWAAAANYGYTF
TRBJ1-5,15,TRBD1,-,TRBV19,TGTGCCAGTAGTATAGGACAGGGTAGCAATCAGCCCCAGCATTTT,CASSIGQGSNQPQHF
TRBJ2-5,17,TRBD2,-,TRBV27,TGTGCCAGCAGTGCGCGCCCTCCACTAGCGGCCCAAGAGACCCAGTACTTC,CASSARPPLAAQETQYF
TRBJ2-7,17,TRBD2,-,TRBV7-8,TGTGCCAGCAGCTTAGGGTCCGGGCTAGCGGGTCCCTACGAGCAGTACTTC,CASSLGSGLAGPYEQYF
TRBJ1-2,13,-,few,TRBV5-4,TGTGCCAGCAGCTTAGGGGCTTCCTATGGCTACACCTTC,CASSLGASYGYTF
TRBJ1-1,18,-,few,TRBV5-6,TGTGCCAGCAGCTTGCGACTCGGGGCCGGGGCCTTTGGCACTGAAGCTTTCTTT,CASSLRLGAGAFGTEAFF
TRBJ1-1,14,-,once,TRBV5-4,TGTGCCAGCAGCCCAAGGACAGTGAACACTGAAGCTTTCTTT,CASSPRTVNTEAFF
TRBJ2-1,13,TRBD2,-,TRBV25-1,TGTGCCAGCCGACTAGCGGGAGGCAATGAGCAGTTCTTC,CASRLAGGNEQFF
TRBJ2-7,13,-,few,TRBV6-2/TRBV6-3,TGTGCCAGCAGCGACCCCTCCCCCTACGAGCAGTACTTC,CASSDPSPYEQYF
TRBJ2-7,14,TRBD2,once,TRBV7-2,TGTGCCAGCAGCTCTGGACTAGCGGGAGACGAGCAGTACTTC,CASSSGLAGDEQYF
TRBJ2-7,14,TRBD1,-,TRBV7-9,TGTGCCAGCAGCTCCGACAGGGGGGGCTACGAGCAGTACTTC,CASSSDRGGYEQYF
TRBJ2-1,15,TRBD2,once,TRBV28,TGTGCCAGCAGTTCTCTAGCGGGACGAGAGGTTTCGTCGTTCTTC,CASSSLAGREVSSFF
TRBJ2-1,17,TRBD2,-,TRBV28,TGTGCCAGCAGTTTTGGGTCTAGCGGGAGGACCTACAATGAGCAGTTCTTC,CASSFGSSGRTYNEQFF
TRBJ1-6,15,TRBD1,-,TRBV28,TGTGCCAGCACCGGGGGGTACAGGGGGCATTCACCCCTCCACTTT,CASTGGYRGHSPLHF
TRBJ2-3,14,-,-,TRBV5-1,TGCGCCAGCAGCTTGTCTTCGGGAATAGATACGCAGTATTTT,CASSLSSGIDTQYF
TRBJ2-1,15,TRBD2,-,TRBV7-3,TGTGCCAGCAGCTCCGAACTAGCGGGATACAATGAGCAGTTCTTC,CASSSELAGYNEQFF
TRBJ2-7,14,-,-,TRBV19,TGTGCCAGTAGTACAGGGACTCCCCACGGGGAGCAGTACTTC,CASSTGTPHGEQYF
TRBJ1-2,13,-,-,TRBV5-6,TGTGCCAGCAGCTCAACATACACACAGGGCTACACCTTC,CASSSTYTQGYTF
TRBJ1-2,11,-,once,TRBV20-1,TGCAGTGGGTTCACAGGGTATGGCTACACCTTC,CSGFTGYGYTF
TRBJ1-3,16,TRBD1,-,TRBV15,TGTGCCACCAGCACGAGAAACCGGGACAGGGGAAACACCATATATTTT,CATSTRNRDRGNTIYF
TRBJ2-3,14,-,-,TRBV28,TGTGCCAGCAGTTTAGAGAGGCGTCAAGATACGCAGTATTTT,CASSLERRQDTQYF
TRBJ2-1,16,TRBD2,-,TRBV5-1,TGCGCCAGCAGCTTGGAAGGACTAGCGGGAGTTCATGAGCAGTTCTTC,CASSLEGLAGVHEQFF
TRBJ2-3,14,-,-,TRBV5-1,TGCGCCAGCAGCTTGGCACAAGTTTTTGATACGCAGTATTTT,CASSLAQVFDTQYF
TRBJ2-7,17,-,-,TRBV12-2,TGTGCAAGTCGCTTAGTGCGGGGGGGAGAGGGACTCTACGAGCAGTACTTC,CASRLVRGGEGLYEQYF
TRBJ2-1,16,-,-,TRBV5-1,TGCGCCAGCAGCTCCGGGTGGGGGGTCTCCTACAATGAGCAGTTCTTC,CASSSGWGVSYNEQFF
TRBJ1-5,13,TRBD1,once,TRBV6-4,TGTGCCAACCCGACAGGGACTAGTCAGCCCCAGCATTTT,CANPTGTSQPQHF
TRBJ2-1,13,-,-,TRBV5-1,TGCGCCAGCATGAGGTTAGAGGGGAGTGAGCAGTTCTTC,CASMRLEGSEQFF
TRBJ1-2,14,-,-,TRBV5-1,TGCGCCAGCAGCTTTGAAGGGGGAGGTTATGGCTACACCTTC,CASSFEGGGYGYTF
TRBJ2-1,17,TRBD1,-,TRBV6-2/TRBV6-3,TGTGCCAGCAGTTACTCGAGGACAGGGGCCCTCTACAATGAGCAGTTCTTC,CASSYSRTGALYNEQFF
TRBJ2-2,14,TRBD1,-,TRBV29-1,TGCAGCGTGGGACAGGGGGCCAACACCGGGGAGCTGTTTTTT,CSVGQGANTGELFF
TRBJ1-5,15,-,-,TRBV19,TGTGCCAGTAGTGCCGAGGGGGGGGCGAATCAGCCCCAGCATTTT,CASSAEGGANQPQHF
TRBJ1-5,15,-,-,TRBV7-2,TGTGCCAGCAGCTTAGATCAGTCGGTCCATCAGCCCCAGCATTTT,CASSLDQSVHQPQHF
TRBJ1-3,15,-,-,TRBV28,TGTGCCAGCAGTTTATCAGCCGGAGTTGGAAACACCATATATTTT,CASSLSAGVGNTIYF
TRBJ1-3,16,-,-,TRBV14,TGTGCCAGCAGCCAAGTAACGGGCCTCTCTGGAAACACCATATATTTT,CASSQVTGLSGNTIYF
TRBJ1-2,15,-,-,TRBV5-4,TGTGCCAGCAGCCAACCTTCGAGGGGGGCTAACGCCTACACCTTC,CASSQPSRGANAYTF
TRBJ2-4,16,TRBD1,once,TRBV7-9,TGTGCCAGCAGCTCGCCAAAGGGACAGGGGGTAAACATTCAGTACTTC,CASSSPKGQGVNIQYF